The TCR beta chain described here comes from a study of cytomegalovirus exposure and HLA in healthy donors. At the level of the study: An early release of data contained 80 million to 85 million unique TCRs, which came from HLA-typed donors. In terms of ancestry, the Caucasian-associated cluster contained around 79% of the roughly 400 genotyped donors.

V lost 6 bases, J lost 2 bases, and 14 bases lay in between. The CDR3 covers 14 residues. Germline-derived CDR1 and CDR2 are MDHEN and SYDVKM. PCR primers comprised 60 Vbeta and 13 Jbeta primers. Data came from immunoSEQ multiplex PCR; TCRdb stores just in-frame clones and leaves some out. The sample yields about 160,000 clones, roughly 80% seen once. On this clone: Its antigen is currently unknown.

Study-wide results and limits: A later analysis appeared to link common viral pathogens to several of the most significant clusters.

Donors had nominal health at sampling but likely had unrecorded immune exposures. This TCR derives from a male donor in good health and CMV-seronegative. Sequencing used PBMCs. The chain combines TRBV28 with TRBJ2-7; perhaps TRBD2 as D (5 bases). This CDR3 reads CASSPPSGTYEQYF. The CDR3 DNA is TGTGCCAGCAGCCCCCCTTCGGGAACCTACGAGCAGTACTTC. Based on the CDR3 plus reference TRBV28 and TRBJ2-7, the full variable domain is DVKVTQSSRYLVKRTGEKVFLECVQDMDHENMFWYRQDPGLGLRLIYFSYDVKMKEKGDIPEGYSVSREKKERFSLILESASTNQTSMYLCASSPPSGTYEQYFGPGTRLTVT.